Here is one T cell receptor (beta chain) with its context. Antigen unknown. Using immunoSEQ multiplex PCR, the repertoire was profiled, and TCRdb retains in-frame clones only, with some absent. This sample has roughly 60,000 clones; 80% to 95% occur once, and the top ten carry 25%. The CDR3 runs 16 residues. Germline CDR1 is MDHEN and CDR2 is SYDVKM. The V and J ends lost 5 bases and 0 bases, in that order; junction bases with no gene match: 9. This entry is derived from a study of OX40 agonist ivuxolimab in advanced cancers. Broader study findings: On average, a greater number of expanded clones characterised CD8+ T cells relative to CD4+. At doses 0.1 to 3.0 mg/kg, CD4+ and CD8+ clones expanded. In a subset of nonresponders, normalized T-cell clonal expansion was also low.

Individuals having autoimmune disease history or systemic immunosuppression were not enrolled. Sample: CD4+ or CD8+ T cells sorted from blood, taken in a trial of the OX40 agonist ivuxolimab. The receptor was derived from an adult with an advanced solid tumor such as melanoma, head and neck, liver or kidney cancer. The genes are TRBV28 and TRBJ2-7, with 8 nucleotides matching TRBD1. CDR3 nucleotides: TGTGCCAGCAGTCGCCCCTTTGGGACAGGCTCCTACGAGCAGTACTTC. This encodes CASSRPFGTGSYEQYF.